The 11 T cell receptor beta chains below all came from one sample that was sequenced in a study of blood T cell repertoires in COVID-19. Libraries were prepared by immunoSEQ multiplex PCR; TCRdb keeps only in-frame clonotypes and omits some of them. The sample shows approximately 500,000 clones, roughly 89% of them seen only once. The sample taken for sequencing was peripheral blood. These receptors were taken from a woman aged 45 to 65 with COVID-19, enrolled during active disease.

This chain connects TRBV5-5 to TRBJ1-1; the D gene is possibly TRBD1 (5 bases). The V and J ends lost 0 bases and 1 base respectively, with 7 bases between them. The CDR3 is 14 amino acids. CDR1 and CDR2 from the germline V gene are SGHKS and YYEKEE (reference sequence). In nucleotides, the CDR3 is TGTGCCAGCAGCTTGGAAGGACAGAACACTGAAGCTTTCTTT. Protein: CASSLEGQNTEAFF. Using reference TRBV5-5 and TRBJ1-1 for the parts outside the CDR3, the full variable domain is DAGVTQSPTHLIKTRGQQVTLRCSPISGHKSVSWYQQVLGQGPQFIFQYYEKEERGRGNFPDRFSARQFPNYSSELNVNALLLGDSALYLCASSLEGQNTEAFFGQGTRLTVV.

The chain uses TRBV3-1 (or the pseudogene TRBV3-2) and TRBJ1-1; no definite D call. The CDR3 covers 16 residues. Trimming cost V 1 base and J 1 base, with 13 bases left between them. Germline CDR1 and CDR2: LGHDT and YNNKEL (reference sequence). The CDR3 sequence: CASSQASGRQNTEAFF. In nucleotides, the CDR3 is TGTGCCAGCAGCCAAGCTTCCGGTAGACAGAACACTGAAGCTTTCTTT.

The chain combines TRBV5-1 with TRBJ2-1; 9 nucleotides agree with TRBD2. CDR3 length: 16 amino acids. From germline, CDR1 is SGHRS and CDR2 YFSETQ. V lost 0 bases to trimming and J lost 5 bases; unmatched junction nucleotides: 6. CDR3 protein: CASSLEASGANNEQFF. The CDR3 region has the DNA TGCGCCAGCAGCTTGGAGGCTAGCGGGGCGAACAATGAGCAGTTCTTC.

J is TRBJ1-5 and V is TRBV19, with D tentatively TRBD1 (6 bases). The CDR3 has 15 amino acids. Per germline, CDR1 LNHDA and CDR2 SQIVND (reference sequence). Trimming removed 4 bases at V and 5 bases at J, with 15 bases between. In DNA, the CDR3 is TGTGCCAGTAGTAATTTGGGGGCAGGTTATCAGCCCCAGCATTTT. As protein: CASSNLGAGYQPQHF.

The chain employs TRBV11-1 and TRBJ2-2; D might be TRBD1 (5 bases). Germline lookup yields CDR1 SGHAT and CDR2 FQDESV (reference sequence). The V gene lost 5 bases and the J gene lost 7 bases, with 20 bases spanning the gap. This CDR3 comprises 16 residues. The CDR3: CASSRIRGQSNGELFF. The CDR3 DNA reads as TGTGCCAGCAGCCGAATTAGGGGTCAAAGTAACGGGGAGCTGTTTTTT.

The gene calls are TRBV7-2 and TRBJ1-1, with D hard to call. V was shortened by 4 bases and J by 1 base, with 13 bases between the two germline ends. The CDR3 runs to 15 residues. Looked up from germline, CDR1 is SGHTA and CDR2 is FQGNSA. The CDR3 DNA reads TGTGCCAGCAGCTCGCTGCGGAGGGCGAACACTGAAGCTTTCTTT. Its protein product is CASSSLRRANTEAFF.

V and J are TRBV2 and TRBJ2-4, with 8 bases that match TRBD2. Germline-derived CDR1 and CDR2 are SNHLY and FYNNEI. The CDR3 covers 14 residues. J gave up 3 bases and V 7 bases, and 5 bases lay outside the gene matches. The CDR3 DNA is TGTGCCAGCATCGGGGGGGCCGGCAAAAACATTCAGTACTTC. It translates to CASIGGAGKNIQYF.

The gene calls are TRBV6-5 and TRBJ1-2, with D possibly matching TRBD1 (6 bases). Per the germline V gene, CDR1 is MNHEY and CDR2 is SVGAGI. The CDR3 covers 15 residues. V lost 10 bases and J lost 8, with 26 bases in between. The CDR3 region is CATTATDSYPEGYTF. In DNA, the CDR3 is TGTGCCACCACCGCTACGGACAGTTACCCGGAGGGCTACACCTTC.

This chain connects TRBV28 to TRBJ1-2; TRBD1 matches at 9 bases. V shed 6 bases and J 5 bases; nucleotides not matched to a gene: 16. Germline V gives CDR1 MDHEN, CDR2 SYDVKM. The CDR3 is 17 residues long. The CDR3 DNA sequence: TGTGCCAGCAGCCTTGGCGCTGAGACAGGGGGAGGATATGGCTACACCTTC. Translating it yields CASSLGAETGGGYGYTF.

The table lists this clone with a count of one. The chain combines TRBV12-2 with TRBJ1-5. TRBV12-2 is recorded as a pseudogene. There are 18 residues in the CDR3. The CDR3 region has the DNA TGTGCAAGTCGCTCCTGGACGGGGGAGAGGGGTACCAATCAGCCCCAGCATTTT. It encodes CASRSWTGERGTNQPQHF.

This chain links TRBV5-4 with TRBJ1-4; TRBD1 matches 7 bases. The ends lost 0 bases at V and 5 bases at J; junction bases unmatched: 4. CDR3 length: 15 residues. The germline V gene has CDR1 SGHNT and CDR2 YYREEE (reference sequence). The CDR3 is CASSLGGTENEKLFF. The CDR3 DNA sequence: TGTGCCAGCAGCTTGGGGGGGACAGAGAATGAAAAACTGTTTTTT.